This TCR beta chain was sequenced during a study of T cell responses to AZD1222 COVID-19 vaccine. The study, taken as a whole, reports: Among the donors, most were white British and more were female, and clonal diversity was possibly underestimated.

Some clones are missing from TCRdb's copy, which holds only in-frame ones; the method was immunoSEQ multiplex PCR. The sample contains approximately 130,000 clones, around nine tenths of which appear only once. Concerning this clone itself: The antigen is not known.

V was pared by 1 base and J by 0 bases, with 10 bases between. Germline assignment: CDR1 SGHDN and CDR2 FVKESK. This CDR3 has 15 amino acids. This TCR was recovered from an adult in good health. The chain combines TRBV14 with TRBJ2-7, with a possible D match to TRBD1 (6 bases). The specimen comprised peripheral blood, sampled on day 0 of AZD1222 vaccination. CDR3 bases: TGTGCCAGCAGCCAAGTTGACAGGCCCTCCTACGAGCAGTACTTC. Translated, it gives CASSQVDRPSYEQYF. Variable domain in full (rest from reference TRBV14 and TRBJ2-7): EAGVTQFPSHSVIEKGQTVTLRCDPISGHDNLYWYRRVMGKEIKFLLHFVKESKQDESGMPNNRFLAERTGGTYSTLKVQPAELEDSGVYFCASSQVDRPSYEQYFGPGTRLTVT.